These 22 T cell receptor beta chains share one sample of origin, sequenced in a study of vaccination and CD4 T cells after COVID-19. The treatment here: roughly 10-day PBMC culture with coronavirus spike peptide pools or control peptides (ViraFEST assay). With the Oncomine TCR Beta short-read assay, DNA from cultured CD4+ T cells was sequenced. MiXCR, applied by TCRdb to the PCR reads, yields one record per CDR3 protein. This sample has 15,000 or so distinct CDR3 sequences; over 30% occur once, and the top ten carry 7.5% to 9.5%. These receptors have no identified antigens. The specimen was CD4+ T cells from blood, cultured in vitro. The source is a human donor who had recovered from COVID-19.

V is TRBV27 and J is TRBJ2-1; 9 positions agree with TRBD1. The J segment lost 15 bases and the V segment lost 6 bases, leaving 9 bases of the junction unmatched. The CDR3 is 12 residues long. Looked up from germline, CDR1 is MNHEY and CDR2 is SMNVEV (reference sequence). The CDR3 coding sequence is TGTGCCAGCAGACAATCCGAACAGGGGGCGTTCTTC. Protein sequence: CASRQSEQGAFF.

The rearrangement links TRBV6-2 or TRBV6-3 to TRBJ1-1; D not resolved. Per the germline V gene, CDR1 is MNHEY and CDR2 is SVGEGT. Trimming shortened V by 2 bases and J by 5 bases, and 9 bases separated the two germline ends. This CDR3 comprises 13 residues. CDR3 protein: CASSYGQRTEAFF. DNA of the CDR3: TGTGCCAGCAGTTACGGTCAGAGAACTGAAGCTTTCTTT.

The V call is TRBV18, the J call TRBJ1-2, with unresolved D. V dropped 5 bases and J dropped 4 bases, with 14 bases sitting between them. The CDR3 has 14 amino acids. The germline V gene encodes CDR1 KGHSH and CDR2 LQKENI. The CDR3: CASSANPVFYGYTF. CDR3 coding DNA: TGTGCCAGCTCAGCGAATCCAGTATTCTATGGCTACACCTTC.

A few counts support this clonotype. The chain uses TRBV6-1 and TRBJ2-5, with TRBD2 identical over 13 bases. The J segment lost 3 bases and the V segment lost 6 bases, leaving 4 bases of the junction unmatched. Germline V gene lookup returns CDR1 MNHNS and CDR2 SASEGT. This CDR3 spans 15 amino acids. The CDR3 DNA reads as TGTGCCAGCAGACGGACTAGCGGGAGCGAAGAGACCCAGTACTTC. Protein product: CASRRTSGSEETQYF.

This clonotype was seen more than once but under ten times. The V and J genes are TRBV20-1 and TRBJ2-3, with 9 bases aligning to TRBD2. Per germline, CDR1 DFQATT and CDR2 SNEGSKA (reference sequence). The CDR3 consists of 15 residues. J was trimmed by 6 bases and V by 0 bases; bases with no gene match: 7. In DNA, the CDR3 is TGCAGTGCTAGAGACGGTAGCGGGAGCTTCGATACGCAGTATTTT. Translated, it gives CSARDGSGSFDTQYF.

For this clonotype: The junction departs from the called germline gene at one end, perhaps through a read error. The chain carries TRBV7-7 and TRBJ2-2; D is unresolved. Germline values: CDR1 SSHAT, CDR2 FNYEAQ (reference sequence). The CDR3 is 17 amino acids. The CDR3 region is CASSLDSKRSSTGELFF. The CDR3 nucleotides are TGTGCTAGCAGCTTAGATTCGAAACGCTCGTCCACCGGGGAGCTGTTTTTT.

This chain uses TRBV4-2 with TRBJ1-1; 7 bases agree with TRBD1. Germline V gene lookup returns CDR1 LGHNA and CDR2 YNFKEQ. The J segment lost 1 base and the V segment lost 0 bases, leaving 8 bases of the junction unmatched. The CDR3 runs to 17 residues. CDR3 in DNA: TGTGCCAGCAGCCAAGATCCGGGACAGCTACGGAACACTGAAGCTTTCTTT. Protein: CASSQDPGQLRNTEAFF.

The gene calls are TRBV7-9 and TRBJ1-3, with D possibly TRBD1 on 5 matching bases. Germline CDR1 is SEHNR and CDR2 is FQNEAQ (reference sequence). Trimming removed 1 base from V and 2 bases from J, with 12 bases in between. CDR3 length equals 16 residues. CDR3 coding DNA: TGTGCCAGCAGCTTAGGTGGGGGATCAACTGGAAACACCATATATTTT. It encodes CASSLGGGSTGNTIYF.

This clonotype occurred a few times. The chain has TRBV29-1 and TRBJ1-5; maybe TRBD1 (5 bases). The germline V and J ends were trimmed by 5 bases and 5 bases, with 19 bases remaining between them. Germline assignment: CDR1 SQVTM and CDR2 ANQGSEA. The CDR3 extends over 15 amino acids. CDR3 region: CSVIFRGAGDQPQHF. The CDR3, as DNA: TGCAGCGTTATTTTCCGGGGCGCCGGCGATCAGCCCCAGCATTTT.

The chain has TRBV30 and TRBJ1-5, with a weak D call TRBD1 (5 bases). Germline values: CDR1 GTSNPN, CDR2 SVGIG (reference sequence). The V gene lost 0 bases and the J gene lost 5 bases, with 14 bases spanning the gap. The CDR3 runs 15 residues. CDR3 nucleotides: TGTGCCTGGAGTGTACTTGGGGGATTTGATCAGCCCCAGCATTTT. The encoded protein is CAWSVLGGFDQPQHF.

This clonotype was detected a few times. At one end, the junction sequence differs from germline, possibly due to a read error. The chain carries TRBV20-1 and TRBJ2-7, with 10 bases aligning to TRBD1. This CDR3 has 14 amino acids. Germline CDR1 DFQATT, CDR2 SNEGSKA (reference sequence). CDR3 bases: TGTAGTGCCAATTCCGGGACAGGGGTTTACGAGCAGTACTTC. Encoded protein: CSANSGTGVYEQYF.

The chain couples TRBV5-4 to TRBJ2-5; tentative D call: TRBD2 (5 bases). Germline V gives CDR1 SGHNT, CDR2 YYREEE (reference sequence). The CDR3 runs 14 residues. V gave up 0 bases and J gave up 5 bases, with 11 bases separating them. The CDR3 DNA sequence: TGTGCCAGCAGCTTGGCCCGGCGGGTGGAGACCCAGTACTTC. Residues: CASSLARRVETQYF. The whole variable domain, remainder taken from reference TRBV5-4 and TRBJ2-5, is ETGVTQSPTHLIKTRGQQVTLRCSSQSGHNTVSWYQQALGQGPQFIFQYYREEENGRGNFPPRFSGLQFPNYSSELNVNALELDDSALYLCASSLARRVETQYFGPGTRLLVL.

The genes are TRBV12-3 or TRBV12-4 and TRBJ2-6; no reliable D call. This CDR3 is 17 amino acids long. Trimming took off 6 bases at V and 0 bases at J, with 15 bases between the two ends. The CDR3 DNA is TGTGCCAGCAGACTTGATACTTGGTTCTCTGGGGCCAACGTCCTGACTTTC. It yields the protein CASRLDTWFSGANVLTF.

The count of this clonotype is one. This rearrangement joins TRBV4-2 to TRBJ1-2; D remains ambiguous. V dropped 0 bases and J dropped 4 bases, with 6 bases sitting between them. CDR1 is LGHNA, CDR2 YNFKEQ, per germline. The CDR3 has 13 residues. The CDR3 sequence is CASSQESSYGYTF. The DNA for the CDR3 is TGTGCCAGCAGCCAAGAAAGCTCCTATGGCTACACCTTC.

V and J are TRBV20-1 and TRBJ2-1, with TRBD1 matching 10 bases. V lost 6 bases, J lost 0 bases, and 2 bases stayed unmatched. The CDR3 length is 14 residues. From germline, CDR1 is DFQATT and CDR2 SNEGSKA (reference sequence). The CDR3 is CSAWDRGSYNEQFF. The CDR3 DNA sequence: TGCAGTGCCTGGGACAGGGGCTCCTACAATGAGCAGTTCTTC.

This chain links TRBV30 with TRBJ1-5; no clear D. The V gene's germline CDR1 is GTSNPN and CDR2 SVGIG (reference sequence). Trimming took 3 bases from V and 0 from J, leaving 9 bases between them. The CDR3 sequence is 14 residues long. The CDR3 DNA sequence: TGTGCCTGGAGAGGAGAAAGTAGCAATCAGCCCCAGCATTTT. It yields the protein CAWRGESSNQPQHF.

V is TRBV18 and J is TRBJ2-5; D uncertain. This CDR3 spans 15 amino acids. V lost 3 bases and J lost 1, with 12 bases in between. Germline V gives CDR1 KGHSH, CDR2 LQKENI. The CDR3 protein is CASSPPRHFQETQYF. The CDR3, as DNA: TGTGCCAGCTCACCTCCTCGACACTTCCAAGAGACCCAGTACTTC.

This clonotype was seen a handful of times. The V and J genes are TRBV20-1 and TRBJ2-3; D may correspond to TRBD1 or TRBD2 (6 bases each). The V end lost 3 bases, the J end lost 6 bases, and 13 bases lay between the germline ends. CDR1 is DFQATT and CDR2 is SNEGSKA in the germline V gene (reference sequence). This CDR3 comprises 13 residues. CDR3 sequence (DNA): TGCAGTGCTAGGGGGGCGGGATGGGATACGCAGTATTTT. It specifies CSARGAGWDTQYF.

The J gene is TRBJ2-6, the V gene TRBV7-9; no firm D call. The germline CDR1 and CDR2 sequences are SEHNR and FQNEAQ (reference sequence). The CDR3 contains 14 residues. Between the trimmed V and J ends, which lost 5 bases and 0 bases, there was a span of 5 bases. The CDR3 DNA reads TGTGCCAGCAGCCGGATCTCTGGGGCCAACGTCCTGACTTTC. It yields the protein CASSRISGANVLTF.

V gene TRBV6-5 combines with J gene TRBJ2-7; weak D call: TRBD2 (6 bases). This CDR3 is 14 amino acids long. Trimming took off 2 bases at V and 3 bases at J, with 11 bases between the two ends. Germline CDR1 is MNHEY and CDR2 is SVGAGI. DNA of the CDR3: TGTGCCAGCAGTTACATCGGGGGAAACTACGAGCAGTACTTC. Translation: CASSYIGGNYEQYF.

This clonotype occurred a few times. The V call is TRBV27, the J call TRBJ2-5, with D uncertain. CDR1 MNHEY and CDR2 SMNVEV come from the germline V gene (reference sequence). The CDR3 contains 16 residues. The V end was cut by 4 bases, the J end by 0 bases, with 15 bases between. CDR3 DNA sequence: TGTGCCAGCAGTTCCCGGGCCCCCGCAAACCAAGAGACCCAGTACTTC. Translated: CASSSRAPANQETQYF.

V is TRBV7-2 and J is TRBJ1-2; a possible D gene is TRBD1 (6 bases). Trimming shortened V by 5 bases and J by 7 bases, and 14 bases separated the two germline ends. Germline CDR1 reads SGHTA; CDR2 reads FQGNSA. This CDR3 comprises 13 residues. CDR3 bases: TGTGCCAGCAGCGTAACAGGGATGCGTGGCTACACCTTC. Its translation: CASSVTGMRGYTF.